This is a list of T cell receptor beta chains from one sample in a study of OX40 agonist ivuxolimab in advanced cancers. This table comes from immunoSEQ multiplex PCR, and its TCRdb copy is limited to in-frame clones, with some not included. The table shows about 40,000 clones, with 88% occurring only once. The input for sequencing was CD4+ or CD8+ T cells sorted from blood, taken in a trial of the OX40 agonist ivuxolimab. These receptors originate from an adult with an advanced solid tumor such as melanoma, head and neck, liver or kidney cancer. CDR3s include the opening cysteine and the closing phenylalanine or tryptophan. A D gene is named only where the DNA matches it firmly. Clone size, where shown, is once, few, many, or a class for clones that have expanded.

TRBD2	TRBV7-7	-	TRBJ2-1	TGTGCTAGCAGCCCGGGACTACCCTTCTTACTCTACAATGAGCAGTTCTTC	CASSPGLPFLLYNEQFF
-	TRBV28	-	TRBJ1-5	TGTGCCAGCAGACCTATTGCTAGCAATCAGCCCCAGCATTTT	CASRPIASNQPQHF
-	TRBV15	-	TRBJ1-4	TGTGCCACCAGCAGAGATTTGTTGACTAATGAAAAACTGTTTTTT	CATSRDLLTNEKLFF
TRBD2	TRBV7-9	-	TRBJ2-1	TGTGCCAGCAGCTTAGTCGTGGGAGGGCCTTCCTACAATGAGCAGTTCTTC	CASSLVVGGPSYNEQFF
-	TRBV7-9	-	TRBJ2-1	TGTGCCAGCAGCATACTAGGGGTCAATGAGCAGTTCTTC	CASSILGVNEQFF
-	TRBV30	-	TRBJ1-2	TGTGCCTGGAGTGAAACAGGATTATCGCTTGGCTACACCTTC	CAWSETGLSLGYTF
-	TRBV5-7	-	TRBJ2-5	TGTGCCAGCAGCTTGCTTCTTCAAGAGACCCAGTACTTC	CASSLLLQETQYF
-	TRBV6-4	-	TRBJ1-1	TGTGCCAGCATTGGGCGGGGAGCTTTCTTT	CASIGRGAFF
TRBD2	TRBV5-1	medium-sized	TRBJ2-3	TGCGCCAGCAGCTTGGAGCTAGCGGGGGGGCTAGATACGCAGTATTTT	CASSLELAGGLDTQYF
-	TRBV4-1	few	TRBJ2-7	TGCGCCAGCAGACACTTAAACGGAGCGCCGGACTACGAGCAGTACTTC	CASRHLNGAPDYEQYF
TRBD2	TRBV27	-	TRBJ2-7	TGTGCCAGCAGTTTAAGGAGAGGGGCTAGCGGGAGGGCCGACGAGCAGTACTTC	CASSLRRGASGRADEQYF
-	TRBV29-1	few	TRBJ2-3	TGCAGCACAGATACGCAGTATTTT	CSTDTQYF
-	TRBV6-1	-	TRBJ1-1	TGTTTGAGTTGGGGGGCTGAAGCTTTCTTT	CLSWGAEAFF
-	TRBV11-2	-	TRBJ2-3	TGTGCCAGCAGCTGGGTGGGAGGGGGTTCCCGGGATACGCAGTATTTT	CASSWVGGGSRDTQYF
TRBD1	TRBV27	-	TRBJ2-7	TGTGCCAGCAGTTTCACCGGGACAGGGGCCAACGAGCAGTACTTC	CASSFTGTGANEQYF
TRBD1	TRBV18	once	TRBJ2-2	TGTGCCAGCTCACCCCCGGGACAGGAGAACACCGGGGAGCTGTTTTTT	CASSPPGQENTGELFF
-	TRBV5-1	-	TRBJ1-6	TGCGCCAGCAGCTTGGAGGATTCACCCCTCCACTTT	CASSLEDSPLHF
-	TRBV27	-	TRBJ2-7	TGTGCCAGCAGTTGGGGACGAGCCTCCTACGAGCAGTACTTC	CASSWGRASYEQYF
-	TRBV6-1	medium-sized	TRBJ1-1	TGTGCCAGCAGTGAAACAGGAAACACTGAAGCTTTCTTT	CASSETGNTEAFF
-	TRBV6-5	-	TRBJ1-5	TGTGCCAGCAGTTACAGGGGCAATCAGCCCCAGCATTTT	CASSYRGNQPQHF
-	TRBV5-4	once	TRBJ2-1	TGTGCCAGCACCCTCGCAGGTGAGCAGTTCTTC	CASTLAGEQFF
-	TRBV7-8	-	TRBJ1-1	TGTGCCAGCAGCTCCCTTAGGACCGAAGCTTTCTTT	CASSSLRTEAFF
-	TRBV7-9	-	TRBJ2-1	TGTGCCAGCAGCTCATCCCACCAGAAGCCCTACAATGAGCAGTTCTTC	CASSSSHQKPYNEQFF
TRBD1	TRBV9	-	TRBJ1-6	TGTGCCAGCAGCGGGGACAGGGAGGGCTCACCCCTCCACTTT	CASSGDREGSPLHF
-	TRBV5-8	-	TRBJ1-2	TGTGCCAGCAGTCCGGTTGGACGGACAAACTATGGCTACACCTTC	CASSPVGRTNYGYTF
-	TRBV10-2	-	TRBJ2-1	TGCGCCACCACGGACGGGGGGCTAGAGCAGTTCTTC	CATTDGGLEQFF
TRBD2	TRBV19	-	TRBJ2-1	TGTGCCAGTAGTATAGGGGGACTAGTAGTCCGCAATGAGCAGTTCTTC	CASSIGGLVVRNEQFF
-	TRBV15	-	TRBJ1-4	TGTGCCACCAGCAGAACCCGGCGCACGACTGAAAAACTGTTTTTT	CATSRTRRTTEKLFF
-	TRBV23-1	-	TRBJ1-3	TGCGCCAGCAGTCAAAACAGGACTGGAAACACCATATATTTT	CASSQNRTGNTIYF
-	TRBV27	-	TRBJ2-7	TGTGCCAGCAGCCTCTCCCCGGGACGGATCACCTACGAGCAGTACTTC	CASSLSPGRITYEQYF
TRBD2	TRBV5-6	-	TRBJ2-7	TGTGCCAGCAGCTTGGATTCCGGGACTAGCGAAACCTACGAGCAGTACTTC	CASSLDSGTSETYEQYF
TRBD1	TRBV6-5	-	TRBJ2-1	TGTGCCAGCAGTTACCTTACCCAGGGGGCTCAACAGTTCTTC	CASSYLTQGAQQFF
TRBD1	TRBV13	-	TRBJ1-4	TGTGCCAGCAGCTTAGGTCCGTCGGACAGGGAGGAAAAACTGTTTTTT	CASSLGPSDREEKLFF
-	TRBV11-2	-	TRBJ1-1	TGTGCCAGCAACCCAGAGGGGAACACTGAAGCTTTCTTT	CASNPEGNTEAFF
TRBD2	TRBV9	-	TRBJ2-1	TGTGCCAGCAGCGCAGAGGGACTAGCGGACTGGAATGAGCAGTTCTTC	CASSAEGLADWNEQFF
TRBD1	TRBV7-9	-	TRBJ1-1	TGTGCCAGCAGATCGCCGGACAGGGTGAACACTGAAGCTTTCTTT	CASRSPDRVNTEAFF
-	TRBV30	-	TRBJ1-3	TGTGCCTGGAGTCAGGGGGGAAACACCATATATTTT	CAWSQGGNTIYF
-	TRBV4-1	-	TRBJ2-1	TGCGCCAGCAGCCAGGGCAGGGGGGAGGATGAGCAGTTCTTC	CASSQGRGEDEQFF
-	TRBV6-1	-	TRBJ1-5	TGTGCCAGCAGTGAAACCCTCTTTTATGACCAGCATTTT	CASSETLFYDQHF
-	TRBV5-1	medium-sized	TRBJ1-3	TGCGCCAGCAGGACCACCTTTGGCTCTGGAAACACCATATATTTT	CASRTTFGSGNTIYF
-	TRBV27	-	TRBJ2-1	TGTGCCAGCAGCCTCGGGTTTTCGTACAATGAGCAGTTCTTC	CASSLGFSYNEQFF
-	TRBV7-9	-	TRBJ2-6	TGTGCCAGCACCATATGGACCGAAGGGGCCAACGTCCTGACTTTC	CASTIWTEGANVLTF
TRBD1	TRBV7-9	-	TRBJ1-2	TGTGCCAGCAGCTTAGCAGGAGGACAGGGGGCTACTTATGGCTACACCTTC	CASSLAGGQGATYGYTF
-	TRBV6-5	-	TRBJ1-6	TGTGCCAGCAGTTACGAAAGGGAGGTGAATTCACCCCTCCACTTT	CASSYEREVNSPLHF
TRBD1	TRBV18	-	TRBJ2-1	TGTGCCAGCTCACCACCGGATGACAGGGGAGGTGAGCAGTTCTTC	CASSPPDDRGGEQFF
-	TRBV2	-	TRBJ1-1	TGTGCCAGCCAACGGGGGTACACTGAAGCTTTCTTT	CASQRGYTEAFF
-	TRBV4-2	few	TRBJ1-4	TGTGCCAGCAGCTCAGTATTGGATGAAAAACTGTTTTTT	CASSSVLDEKLFF
-	TRBV4-1	-	TRBJ2-1	TGCGCCAGCAGCCAAGATAGGACCCTCAATGAGCAGTTCTTC	CASSQDRTLNEQFF
-	TRBV4-1	once	TRBJ2-5	TGCGCCAGCAGCCAAGACAGTGAGGGGGGGCGGAAAGAGACCCAGTACTTC	CASSQDSEGGRKETQYF
TRBD1	TRBV5-4	-	TRBJ1-1	TGTGCCAGCAGCTTGCAGGGGGCTGGTGACACTGAAGCTTTCTTT	CASSLQGAGDTEAFF
-	TRBV5-1	-	TRBJ1-1	TGCGCCAGCAGCTCTGGCGCGGGACCGAACACTGAAGCTTTCTTT	CASSSGAGPNTEAFF
TRBD1	TRBV19	-	TRBJ2-7	TGTGCCAGTAGACACAGACAGGGGGCTATGTACGAGCAGTACTTC	CASRHRQGAMYEQYF
-	TRBV14	-	TRBJ2-7	TGTGCCAGCAGCAAAAGTACAGGGTACGAGCAGTACTTC	CASSKSTGYEQYF
-	TRBV5-4	-	TRBJ1-2	TGTGCCAGCAACCAGGACAGTTCGGCTAACTATGGCTACACCTTC	CASNQDSSANYGYTF
-	TRBV4-1	-	TRBJ1-2	TGCGCCAGCAGCCAAGATAGACAGCTTAACTATGGCTACACCTTC	CASSQDRQLNYGYTF
-	TRBV5-6	-	TRBJ1-6	TGTGCCAGCAGCTTGTCTCCGGATTCACCCCTCCACTTT	CASSLSPDSPLHF
-	TRBV4-1	-	TRBJ1-6	TGCGCCAGCAGCCAAGACGGAATTGGTTATTCACCCCTCCACTTT	CASSQDGIGYSPLHF
TRBD2	TRBV7-8	-	TRBJ2-7	TGTGCCAGCAGCCGCGGGGCGGGAGGCCCCTACGAGCAGTACTTC	CASSRGAGGPYEQYF
-	TRBV27	-	TRBJ2-7	TGTGCCAGCAGTTTCCTAGGGTACGAGCAGTACTTC	CASSFLGYEQYF